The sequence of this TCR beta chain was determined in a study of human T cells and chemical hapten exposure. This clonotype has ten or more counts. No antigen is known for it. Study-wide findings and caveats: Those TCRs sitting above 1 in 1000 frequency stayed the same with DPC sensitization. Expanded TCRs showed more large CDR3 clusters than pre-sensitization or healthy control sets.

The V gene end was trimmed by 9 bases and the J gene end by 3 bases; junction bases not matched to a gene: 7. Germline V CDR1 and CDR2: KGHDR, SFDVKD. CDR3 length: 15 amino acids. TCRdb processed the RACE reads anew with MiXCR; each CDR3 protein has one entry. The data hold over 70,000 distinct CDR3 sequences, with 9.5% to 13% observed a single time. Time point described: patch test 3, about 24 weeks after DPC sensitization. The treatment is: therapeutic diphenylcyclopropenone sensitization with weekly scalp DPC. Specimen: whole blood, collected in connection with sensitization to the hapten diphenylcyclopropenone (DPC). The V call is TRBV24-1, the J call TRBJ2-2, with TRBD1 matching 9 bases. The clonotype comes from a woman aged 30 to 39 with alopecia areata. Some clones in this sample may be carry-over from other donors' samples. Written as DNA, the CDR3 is TGTGCCACCTCTGACAGGGGGACGGACACCGGGGAGCTGTTTTTT. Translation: CATSDRGTDTGELFF.